Listed below are T cell receptor beta chains from one sample, sequenced in a study of response to subunit inactivated influenza vaccine. TCRdb itself ran the RT-PCR reads through MiXCR, one entry per CDR3 protein. The sample contains 300,000 to 350,000 distinct CDR3 sequences, 20% to 25% of which appear only once. Sample: PBMCs from blood, taken about 20 months after vaccination. The receptors come from a man in his fifties or sixties who received an inactivated influenza vaccine. The CDR3 runs from the conserved cysteine through the conserved F or W. A D gene is named only where the DNA matches it firmly. Part of the rows lack a size; the others show once, few, many or a class for expanded clones.

. . TRBJ2-2 TRBV18 CASSPRDTTGELFF TGTGCCAGCTCACCACGGGACACCACCGGGGAGCTGTTTTTT
. many TRBJ2-1 TRBV5-1 CASSSLVPSYNEQFF TGCGCCAGCAGCTCACTAGTACCCTCCTACAATGAGCAGTTCTTC
. many TRBJ2-7 TRBV25-1 CAARAAASYEQYF TGTGCCGCCCGGGCGGCAGCCTCCTACGAGCAGTACTTC
. many TRBJ1-4 TRBV6-6 CASLDLNEKLFF TGTGCCAGCCTAGACTTGAACGAAAAACTGTTTTTT
. . TRBJ1-2 TRBV4-2 CASSLNVEAVNYGYTF TGTGCCAGCAGCCTTAATGTAGAGGCAGTCAACTATGGCTACACCTTC
TRBD1 few TRBJ2-5 TRBV5-1 CASSLTGGLLLEETQYF TGCGCCAGCAGCTTGACAGGGGGTTTATTACTAGAAGAGACCCAGTACTTC
TRBD1 . TRBJ1-3 TRBV11-2 CASSFPWGELQGADTIYF TGTGCCAGCAGCTTCCCGTGGGGGGAGCTACAGGGGGCAGACACCATATATTTT
TRBD2 few TRBJ2-7 TRBV10-3 CAISESGREGYEQYF TGTGCCATCAGTGAGTCGGGGCGGGAGGGTTACGAGCAGTACTTC
TRBD2 . TRBJ2-7 TRBV28 CASSWGLAESSYEQYF TGTGCCAGCAGTTGGGGACTAGCGGAAAGCTCCTACGAGCAGTACTTC
TRBD1 few TRBJ1-6 TRBV4-1 CASSPGQGGYNSPLHF TGCGCCAGCAGCCCGGGACAGGGGGGATATAATTCACCCCTCCACTTT
TRBD1 few TRBJ1-5 TRBV23-1 CASVPLGYRGPYQPQHF TGCGCCAGCGTACCATTGGGGTACAGGGGGCCGTATCAGCCCCAGCATTTT
TRBD1 many TRBJ1-2 TRBV12-3/TRBV12-4 CASSLSGGDNYGYTF TGTGCCAGCAGTTTATCAGGGGGGGATAACTATGGCTACACCTTC
TRBD2 . TRBJ2-4 TRBV2 CASRAGLAVAKNIQYF TGTGCCAGCAGAGCGGGACTAGCGGTCGCCAAAAACATTCAGTACTTC
TRBD1 . TRBJ1-2 TRBV18 CASSPPTGVVDTF TGTGCCAGCTCACCACCGACAGGGGTGGTCGACACCTTC
TRBD1 . TRBJ1-1 TRBV28 CASSPSPGGDRTEAFF TGTGCCAGCAGTCCGTCCCCAGGGGGCGATCGGACTGAAGCTTTCTTT
. few TRBJ1-5 TRBV6-1 CASSEPLGGSRQPQHF TGTGCCAGCAGTGAGCCTCTTGGGGGGTCTAGGCAGCCCCAGCATTTT
. . TRBJ1-3 TRBV7-9 CASSLVLGPGNTIYF TGTGCCAGCAGCTTGGTTTTGGGTCCTGGAAACACCATATATTTT
. few TRBJ1-2 TRBV12-3/TRBV12-4 CASSGGGPNYGYTF TGTGCCAGCAGTGGAGGGGGACCTAACTATGGCTACACCTTC
. . TRBJ2-1 TRBV6-2/TRBV6-3 CASRTFLSSYNEQFF TGTGCCAGCAGGACGTTTCTAAGCTCCTACAATGAGCAGTTCTTC
. . TRBJ2-2 TRBV29-1 CSVESGDTGELFF TGCAGCGTTGAAAGCGGAGACACCGGGGAGCTGTTTTTT
. few TRBJ1-1 TRBV3-1 CASSLTGIQNTEAFF TGTGCCAGCAGCCTTACCGGGATCCAGAACACTGAAGCTTTCTTT
TRBD1 many TRBJ1-5 TRBV23-1 CASSQDRGPGQPQHF TGCGCCAGCAGTCAAGACAGGGGGCCCGGTCAGCCCCAGCATTTT
. . TRBJ2-2 TRBV29-1 CSVEHPTGELFF TGCAGCGTCGAACACCCCACCGGGGAGCTGTTTTTT
. few TRBJ2-7 TRBV11-2 CASGAGYEQYF TGTGCCAGCGGGGCTGGGTACGAGCAGTACTTC
. once TRBJ2-7 TRBV4-1 CASSQDGGAPTYEQYF TGCGCCAGCAGCCAAGATGGGGGGGCCCCCACCTACGAGCAGTACTTC
TRBD1 few TRBJ1-2 TRBV3-1 CASSQVGQGAGGYTF TGTGCCAGCAGCCAAGTGGGACAGGGGGCAGGAGGCTACACCTTC
TRBD2 . TRBJ2-1 TRBV19 CASSIGGLGYNEQFF TGTGCCAGTAGTATCGGGGGACTAGGGTACAATGAGCAGTTCTTC
. few TRBJ2-2 TRBV29-1 CSHDWGGLGTGELFF TGCAGCCATGACTGGGGCGGGCTGGGCACCGGGGAGCTGTTTTTT
. few TRBJ1-2 TRBV6-5 CASSQGAYGYTF TGTGCCAGCAGCCAAGGAGCCTATGGCTACACCTTC
. many TRBJ1-5 TRBV2 CASTKRGAQPQHF TGTGCCAGCACCAAGAGGGGCGCGCAGCCCCAGCATTTT
. few TRBJ1-2 TRBV29-1 CSVLAYGYTF TGCAGCGTATTGGCCTATGGCTACACCTTC
TRBD1 few TRBJ2-7 TRBV12-3/TRBV12-4 CASRGQVYEQYF TGTGCCAGCAGGGGACAGGTCTACGAGCAGTACTTC
. few TRBJ1-4 TRBV5-6 CASSFLPGDEKLFF TGTGCCAGCAGCTTTCTTCCGGGGGACGAAAAACTGTTTTTT
. . TRBJ1-6 TRBV7-9 CASSLAGSSPLHF TGTGCCAGCAGCTTAGCGGGGAGTTCACCCCTCCACTTT
. . TRBJ2-1 TRBV7-8 CASSLGREPYNEQFF TGTGCCAGCAGCTTAGGACGGGAACCCTACAATGAGCAGTTCTTC